The entry below gives a single TCR beta chain sequence along with its context. The antigen remains undetermined. The data stem from a study of early T cells in non-severe SARS-CoV-2 infection. Overall study: Chains stayed unpaired after sequencing of bulk RNA from unsorted whole blood.

Study outcomes and limitations: A preference for anti-spike CD8 responses marked VDJdb matching, which missed private and CD4 specificities.

Individual cDNA molecules received unique molecular identifiers. Via MiXCR, TCRdb re-called the 5' RACE reads, giving one row per CDR3 protein. The top ten clones hold approximately 5% of a sample with around 53,000 distinct CDR3 sequences, around 7.7% of them seen once. V lost 2 bases and J lost 3, with 13 bases in between. The CDR3 runs 14 residues. Germline CDR1 and CDR2: DFQATT and SNEGSKA (reference sequence). Sequencing used whole blood. The chain recombines TRBV20-1 with TRBJ1-2; a possible D gene is TRBD1 (5 bases). The TCR was taken from an adult who was a healthcare worker with PCR-confirmed SARS-CoV-2 infection or an uninfected control (not recorded which). In DNA, the CDR3 is TGCAGTGCTAGATTGGGCCAGGGCGACTATGGCTACACCTTC. It codes for CSARLGQGDYGYTF.